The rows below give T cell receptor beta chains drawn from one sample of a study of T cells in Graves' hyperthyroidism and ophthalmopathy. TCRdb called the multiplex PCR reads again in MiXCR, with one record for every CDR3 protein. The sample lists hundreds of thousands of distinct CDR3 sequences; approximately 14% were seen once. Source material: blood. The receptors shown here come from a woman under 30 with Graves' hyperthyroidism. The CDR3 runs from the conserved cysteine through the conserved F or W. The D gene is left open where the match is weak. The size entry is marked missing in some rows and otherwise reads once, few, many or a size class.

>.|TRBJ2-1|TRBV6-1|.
CASSPDSYEQFF
TGTGCCAGCAGCCCCGACAGCTATGAGCAGTTCTTC
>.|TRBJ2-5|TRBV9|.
CASSVAGGRGETQYF
TGTGCCAGCAGCGTAGCTGGGGGACGGGGCGAGACCCAGTACTTC
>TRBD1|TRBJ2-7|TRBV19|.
CASSLGTGDGQYF
TGTGCCAGTAGTCTTGGGACAGGGGATGGGCAGTACTTC
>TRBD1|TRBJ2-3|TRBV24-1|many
CATSATGGTDTQYF
TGTGCCACCAGTGCTACAGGGGGTACAGATACGCAGTATTTT
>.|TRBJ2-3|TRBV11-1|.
CASSLGVAADTQYF
TGTGCCAGCAGCTTAGGGGTAGCTGCAGATACGCAGTATTTT
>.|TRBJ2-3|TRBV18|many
CASSPGVDTQYF
TGTGCCAGCTCACCTGGCGTAGATACGCAGTATTTT
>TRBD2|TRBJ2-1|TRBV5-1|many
CASSLETSGSLISYNEQFF
TGCGCCAGCAGCTTGGAGACTAGCGGGAGTTTAATTTCCTACAATGAGCAGTTCTTC
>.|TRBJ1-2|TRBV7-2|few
CASSLFDLPSGYTF
TGTGCCAGCAGCTTATTCGACCTCCCTTCTGGCTACACCTTC
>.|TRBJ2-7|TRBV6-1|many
CASSLGPGNYEQYF
TGTGCCAGCAGCTTAGGCCCGGGAAACTACGAGCAGTACTTC
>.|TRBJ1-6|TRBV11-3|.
CASSLGYSRSYNSPLHF
TGTGCCAGCAGCTTAGGTTACTCCCGCTCCTATAATTCACCCCTCCACTTT
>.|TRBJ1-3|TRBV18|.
CASSPLRSGDSGNTIYF
TGTGCCAGCTCACCACTTCGCAGCGGAGACTCTGGAAACACCATATATTTT
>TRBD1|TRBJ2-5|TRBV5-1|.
CASSTYGQGFGETQYF
TGCGCCAGCAGCACCTACGGACAGGGTTTTGGAGAGACCCAGTACTTC
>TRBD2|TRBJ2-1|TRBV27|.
CASSPGTSNYNEQFF
TGTGCCAGCAGCCCCGGGACTAGTAATTACAATGAGCAGTTCTTC
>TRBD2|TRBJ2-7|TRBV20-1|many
CTGRATSGEQYF
TGCACCGGAAGGGCGACTAGCGGAGAGCAGTACTTC
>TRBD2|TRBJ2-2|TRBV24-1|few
CATSDPGLAGGYAGELFF
TGTGCCACCAGTGACCCCGGACTAGCGGGAGGGTACGCCGGGGAGCTGTTTTTT
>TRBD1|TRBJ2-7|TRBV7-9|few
CASSLEDRGTYEQYF
TGTGCCAGCAGCTTAGAGGACAGGGGCACCTACGAGCAGTACTTC
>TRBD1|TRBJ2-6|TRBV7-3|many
CASSPQGGVSGANVLTF
TGTGCCAGCAGCCCACAGGGGGGAGTCTCTGGGGCCAACGTCCTGACTTTC
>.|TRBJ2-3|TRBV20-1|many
CGAPSESTDTQYF
TGCGGGGCCCCTAGCGAGAGCACAGATACGCAGTATTTT
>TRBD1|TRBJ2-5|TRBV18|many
CASSHGTGFSETQYF
TGTGCCAGCTCACACGGGACAGGGTTTAGCGAGACCCAGTACTTC
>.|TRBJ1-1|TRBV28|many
CASSPGYTEAFF
TGTGCCAGCTCACCAGGATACACTGAAGCTTTCTTT
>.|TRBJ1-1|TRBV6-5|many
CASSYGQAEAFF
TGTGCCAGCAGTTACGGCCAGGCTGAAGCTTTCTTT
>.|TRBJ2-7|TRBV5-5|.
CASSRQNSWEQYF
TGTGCCAGCAGTCGACAGAACTCCTGGGAGCAGTACTTC
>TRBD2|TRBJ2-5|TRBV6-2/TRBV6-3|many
CASSYEMTSGMGETQYF
TGTGCCAGCAGTTACGAGATGACTAGCGGGATGGGAGAGACCCAGTACTTC
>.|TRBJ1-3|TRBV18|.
CASSPGVDSGNTIYF
TGTGCCAGCTCACCCGGTGTGGACTCTGGAAACACCATATATTTT
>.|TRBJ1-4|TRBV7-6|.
CASSLVTLEGEKLFF
TGTGCCAGCAGCTTAGTTACTCTGGAGGGTGAAAAACTGTTTTTT
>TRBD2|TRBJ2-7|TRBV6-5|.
CASNLLAGGPGEQYF
TGTGCCAGCAATTTACTAGCGGGAGGGCCAGGCGAGCAGTACTTC
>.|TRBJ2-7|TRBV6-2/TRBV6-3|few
CASSYSGRTYEQYF
TGTGCCAGCAGTTACTCGGGCAGGACCTACGAGCAGTACTTC
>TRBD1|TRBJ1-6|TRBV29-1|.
CSVPTGIENSPLHF
TGCAGCGTCCCGACAGGGATAGAGAATTCACCCCTCCACTTT
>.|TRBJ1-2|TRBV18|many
CASSPDSYGGYTF
TGTGCCAGCTCACCCGACAGCTATGGAGGCTACACCTTC
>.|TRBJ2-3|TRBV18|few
CASQGLRGTHTDTQYF
TGTGCCAGCCAGGGCCTCAGGGGCACCCACACAGATACGCAGTATTTT
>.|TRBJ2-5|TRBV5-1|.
CASSLEAGPLETQYF
TGCGCCAGCAGCTTGGAAGCGGGTCCCCTCGAGACCCAGTACTTC
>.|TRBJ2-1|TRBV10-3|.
CAISGSGQTLYEQFF
TGTGCCATCAGTGGGTCGGGTCAAACCCTGTATGAGCAGTTCTTC
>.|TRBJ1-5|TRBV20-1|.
CSAGGGANQPQHF
TGCAGTGCTGGGGGGGGGGCCAATCAGCCCCAGCATTTT
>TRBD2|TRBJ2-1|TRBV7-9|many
CASSILREYGTSGPNEQFF
TGTGCCAGCAGCATACTGAGGGAGTATGGGACTAGCGGACCCAATGAGCAGTTCTTC
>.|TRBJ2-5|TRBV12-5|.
CASGLGGSRNSETQYF
TGTGCTAGTGGTTTGGGGGGGTCCAGGAACTCAGAGACCCAGTACTTC
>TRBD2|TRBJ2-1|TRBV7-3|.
CASSLGLAALGAINEQFF
TGTGCCAGCAGCCTAGGACTAGCGGCCCTAGGGGCCATCAATGAGCAGTTCTTC
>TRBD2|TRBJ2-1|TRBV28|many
CASSLPGLAGVNEQFF
TGTGCCAGCAGTTTACCCGGACTAGCGGGAGTCAATGAGCAGTTCTTC
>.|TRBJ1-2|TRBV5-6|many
CASSQLTNVLGGYTF
TGTGCCAGCAGCCAGCTTACTAATGTCCTCGGTGGCTACACCTTC
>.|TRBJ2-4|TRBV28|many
CASSSGGAKNIQYF
TGTGCCAGCAGTTCTGGGGGTGCCAAAAACATTCAGTACTTC